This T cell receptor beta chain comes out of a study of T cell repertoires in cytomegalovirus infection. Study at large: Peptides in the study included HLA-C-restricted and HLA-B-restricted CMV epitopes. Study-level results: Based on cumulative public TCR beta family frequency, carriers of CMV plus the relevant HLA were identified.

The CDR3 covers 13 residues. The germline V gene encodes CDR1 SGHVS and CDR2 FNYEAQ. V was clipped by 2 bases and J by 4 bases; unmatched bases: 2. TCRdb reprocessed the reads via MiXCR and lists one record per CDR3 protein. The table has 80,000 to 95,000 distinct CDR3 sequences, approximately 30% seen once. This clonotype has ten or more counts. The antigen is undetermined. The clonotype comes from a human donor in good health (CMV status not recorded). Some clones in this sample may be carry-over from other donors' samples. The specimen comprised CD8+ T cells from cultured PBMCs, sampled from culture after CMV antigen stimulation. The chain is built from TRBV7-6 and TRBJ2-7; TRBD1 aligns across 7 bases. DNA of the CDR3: TGTGCCAGCAGCTTAACAGGGGCGTACGAGCAGTACTTC. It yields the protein CASSLTGAYEQYF.